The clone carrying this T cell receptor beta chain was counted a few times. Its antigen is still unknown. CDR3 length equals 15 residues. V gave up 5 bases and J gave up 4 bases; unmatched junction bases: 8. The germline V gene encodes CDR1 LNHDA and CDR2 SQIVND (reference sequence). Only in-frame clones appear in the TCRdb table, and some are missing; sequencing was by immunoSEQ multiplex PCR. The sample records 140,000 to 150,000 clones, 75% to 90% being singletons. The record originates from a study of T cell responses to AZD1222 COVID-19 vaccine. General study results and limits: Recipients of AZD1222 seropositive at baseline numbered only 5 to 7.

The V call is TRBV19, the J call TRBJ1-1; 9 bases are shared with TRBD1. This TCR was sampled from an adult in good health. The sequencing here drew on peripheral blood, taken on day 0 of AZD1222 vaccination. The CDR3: CASSPYTGGTTEAFF. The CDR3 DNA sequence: TGTGCCAGTAGTCCATATACAGGGGGCACCACTGAAGCTTTCTTT.